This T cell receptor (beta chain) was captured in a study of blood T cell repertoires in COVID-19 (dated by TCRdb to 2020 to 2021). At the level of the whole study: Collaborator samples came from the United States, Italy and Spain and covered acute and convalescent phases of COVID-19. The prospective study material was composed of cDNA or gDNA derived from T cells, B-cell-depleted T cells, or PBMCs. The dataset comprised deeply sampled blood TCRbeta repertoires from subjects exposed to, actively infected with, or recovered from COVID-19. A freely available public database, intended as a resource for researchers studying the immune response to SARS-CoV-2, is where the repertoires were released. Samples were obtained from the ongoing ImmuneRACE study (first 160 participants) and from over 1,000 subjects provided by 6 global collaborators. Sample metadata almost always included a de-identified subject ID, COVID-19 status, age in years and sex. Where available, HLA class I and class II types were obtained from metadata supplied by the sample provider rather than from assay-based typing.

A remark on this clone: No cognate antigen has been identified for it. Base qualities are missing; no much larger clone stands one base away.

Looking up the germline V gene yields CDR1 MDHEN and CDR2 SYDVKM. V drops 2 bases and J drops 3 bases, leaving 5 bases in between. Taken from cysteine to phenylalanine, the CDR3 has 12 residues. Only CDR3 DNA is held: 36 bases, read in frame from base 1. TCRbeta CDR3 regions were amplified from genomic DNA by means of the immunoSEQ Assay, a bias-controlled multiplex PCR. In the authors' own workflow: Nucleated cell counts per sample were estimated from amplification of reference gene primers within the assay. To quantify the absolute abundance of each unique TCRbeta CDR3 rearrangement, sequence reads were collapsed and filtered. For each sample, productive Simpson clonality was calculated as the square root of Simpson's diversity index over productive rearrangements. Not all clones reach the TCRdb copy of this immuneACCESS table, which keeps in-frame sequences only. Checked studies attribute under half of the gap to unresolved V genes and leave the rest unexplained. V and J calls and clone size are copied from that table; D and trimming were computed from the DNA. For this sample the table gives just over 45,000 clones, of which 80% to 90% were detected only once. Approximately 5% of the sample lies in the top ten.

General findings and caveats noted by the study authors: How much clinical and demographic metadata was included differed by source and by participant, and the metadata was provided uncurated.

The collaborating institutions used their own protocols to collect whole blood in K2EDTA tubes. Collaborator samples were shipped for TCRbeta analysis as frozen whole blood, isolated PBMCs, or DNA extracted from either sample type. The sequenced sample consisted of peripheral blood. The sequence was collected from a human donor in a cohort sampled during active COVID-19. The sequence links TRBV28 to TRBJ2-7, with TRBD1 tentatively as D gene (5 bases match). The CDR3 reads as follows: CASSLGHYEQYF. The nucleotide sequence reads TGTGCCAGCAGTTTAGGACACTACGAGCAGTACTTC.